A single sample gave rise to the 21 T cell receptor beta chains below, sequenced in a study of Graves' ophthalmopathy and Graves' hyperthyroidism. RNA transcripts provided the template for amplifying TCR beta CDR3 regions. Second-round multiplex PCR came after a first-round RT-PCR that employed HTBI primers. One entry per CDR3 protein, called by TCRdb with MiXCR from the multiplex PCR reads. The table lists hundreds of thousands of distinct CDR3 sequences, about 40% of them singletons, with over 2.5% in the top ten. Sequenced sample: peripheral blood. These TCRs come from an adult man with Graves' ophthalmopathy.

The sample holds many counts of this clonotype. The CDR3 region has the DNA TGTGCCAGCAGCCAAAGGAGGGGAGGAAACACCATATATTTT. It specifies CASSQRRGGNTIYF. This chain connects TRBV7-2 to TRBJ1-3; possible D gene TRBD1, 5 bases. V lost 5 bases and J 4 bases, leaving 12 bases between the germline ends. This CDR3 has 14 residues. Germline V gene data show CDR1 as SGHTA and CDR2 as FQGNSA.

The CDR3 loop reads CSDRSGSYNEQFF. The CDR3, as DNA: TGCAGCGACCGCAGCGGGAGCTACAATGAGCAGTTCTTC. The chain combines TRBV29-1 with TRBJ2-1; 8 nucleotides agree with TRBD2. After removal of 7 bases from V and 3 bases from J, the junction contained 5 bases not matched to a gene. The CDR3 contains 13 residues. Germline lookup yields CDR1 SQVTM and CDR2 ANQGSEA.

This chain uses TRBV10-3 with TRBJ1-2, with 7 nucleotides matching TRBD1. This CDR3 comprises 13 residues. Losses at the gene ends were 11 bases for V and 8 bases for J; bases not matched to a gene: 14. Germline CDR1 and CDR2: ENHRY and SYGVKD. Here the CDR3 DNA reads TGTGCCTCCACGGAGGGCAGGGGGGAGGGCTACACCTTC. It translates to CASTEGRGEGYTF.

The table lists this clonotype with many counts. This chain links TRBV20-1 with TRBJ2-7, with D tentatively TRBD2 (6 bases). CDR1 and CDR2 (germline): DFQATT, SNEGSKA (reference sequence). This CDR3 has 15 residues. Trimming removed 4 bases at V and 4 bases at J, with 20 bases between. CDR3 nucleotide sequence: TGCAGTGCTATAACTCGGGAGCGCGAGACATACGAGCAGTACTTC. Protein product: CSAITRERETYEQYF.

This clonotype has ten or more counts. The V gene is TRBV27, the J gene TRBJ1-2; D unclear. V lost 6 bases and J 4 bases, leaving 6 bases between the germline ends. CDR3 length: 11 residues. Per the germline V gene, CDR1 is MNHEY and CDR2 is SMNVEV (reference sequence). The CDR3 DNA reads as TGTGCCAGCAGGGATACCTATGGCTACACCTTC. Residues: CASRDTYGYTF.

The chain carries TRBV6-2 or TRBV6-3 and TRBJ1-1; 8 nucleotides match TRBD1. This CDR3 has 14 amino acids. Per the germline V gene, CDR1 is MNHEY and CDR2 is SVGEGT. The ends lost 6 bases at V and 8 bases at J; junction bases unmatched: 11. The CDR3 nucleotides are TGTGCCAGCAGCCCCCGGACAGGGCGTTACGAAGCTTTCTTT. Translated, it gives CASSPRTGRYEAFF.

This clonotype was counted many times. The chain has TRBV5-1 and TRBJ2-7; 8 bases line up with TRBD1. The CDR3 is 13 residues long. The germline CDR1 and CDR2 sequences are SGHRS and YFSETQ. After removal of 5 bases from V and 3 bases from J, the junction contained 4 bases not matched to a gene. The CDR3 reads CASRYGQGYEQYF. Written as DNA, the CDR3 is TGCGCCAGCAGATATGGACAGGGCTACGAGCAGTACTTC.

About this clonotype itself: Given a much more abundant clone one base away, this may be a read error. This rearrangement joins TRBV2 to TRBJ1-1, with a tentative D call TRBD1 (5 bases). Germline V CDR1 and CDR2: SNHLY, FYNNEI. CDR3 length: 14 residues. Between the trimmed V and J ends, which lost 3 bases and 6 bases, there was a span of 14 bases. The CDR3 DNA follows: TGTGCCAGCAGTGACAGGGAATGGGACGCTGAAGCTTTCTTT. Translating it yields CASSDREWDAEAFF. Drawing the rest from reference TRBV2 and TRBJ1-1, the complete variable domain is EPEVTQTPSHQVTQMGQEVILRCVPISNHLYFYWYRQILGQKVEFLVSFYNNEISEKSEIFDDQFSVERPDGSNFTLKIRSTKLEDSAMYFCASSDREWDAEAFFGQGTRLTVV.

The chain links TRBV9 to TRBJ2-2; 9 bases match TRBD1. V gave up 3 bases and J gave up 0 bases; unmatched junction bases: 3. The germline V gene has CDR1 SGDLS and CDR2 YYNGEE. This CDR3 region has 16 residues. CDR3 residues: CASSARTGANTGELFF. CDR3 nucleotides: TGTGCCAGCAGCGCCCGGACAGGGGCGAACACCGGGGAGCTGTTTTTT.

The chain couples TRBV10-3 to TRBJ1-6; D is unresolved. Per the germline V gene, CDR1 is ENHRY and CDR2 is SYGVKD. Trimming removed 8 bases at V and 10 bases at J, with 6 bases between. This CDR3 region has 10 residues. The CDR3 loop is CAIQPSPLHF. CDR3 nucleotides: TGTGCCATCCAGCCCTCACCCCTCCACTTT.

There are many counts of this clonotype. The genes are TRBV5-4 and TRBJ1-6; no reliable D call. Germline values: CDR1 SGHNT, CDR2 YYREEE (reference sequence). V gave up 2 bases and J gave up 9 bases, with 12 bases separating them. CDR3 size: 14 residues. The chain's CDR3 is CASSFDGRSSPLHF. Written as DNA, the CDR3 is TGTGCCAGCAGCTTTGACGGACGGAGTTCACCCCTCCACTTT.

This chain uses TRBV29-1 with TRBJ1-1; D gene uncertain. The length of the CDR3 is 13 residues. The ends were cut back, 8 bases at V and 1 base at J, with 14 bases in the middle. CDR1 is SQVTM, CDR2 ANQGSEA, per germline. Here the CDR3 DNA reads TGCAGCCCAAGGACCGGAGAGAACACTGAAGCTTTCTTT. Translation: CSPRTGENTEAFF.

CDR3 nucleotide sequence: TGTGCCAGCAGCCAAGATCGGGGACTAGCGGCGCAGTTCTTC. As protein: CASSQDRGLAAQFF. The chain combines TRBV2 with TRBJ2-5, with TRBD2 matching over 11 bases. The J call is in doubt because the DNA end fits TRBJ2-1 better. CDR3 length: 14 amino acids. Germline CDR1 SNHLY, CDR2 FYNNEI.

The chain recombines TRBV25-1 with TRBJ1-6, with 7 positions matching TRBD1. The CDR3 consists of 14 residues. V shed 6 bases and J 7 bases; nucleotides not matched to a gene: 6. From germline, CDR1 is MGHDK and CDR2 SYGVNS. In nucleotides, the CDR3 is TGTGCCAGCAGCCCGACAGGGAAGAATTCACCCCTCCACTTT. This sequence encodes CASSPTGKNSPLHF.

This clonotype was seen ten or more times. Compared with germline, one end of the junction differs, possibly owing to a read error. V is TRBV7-9 and J is TRBJ2-6; 8 nucleotides match TRBD1. The CDR3 loop spans 17 amino acids. Germline V gene data show CDR1 as SEHNR and CDR2 as FQNEAQ (reference sequence). The CDR3 bases are TGTGCCGCCTTTGAACAGGGGGAAGTCTCTAGGGCCAACGTCCTGACTTTC. It encodes CAAFEQGEVSRANVLTF.

About this clonotype: A much bigger clone sits one base away, suggesting this may be a read error. This chain links TRBV9 with TRBJ2-2; 8 bases agree with TRBD1. The CDR3 is 16 residues long. From germline, CDR1 is SGDLS and CDR2 YYNGEE. CDR3 in DNA: TGTGCCAGCAGCGTATCCAGGGGGCTGAGAACCGAGGAGCTGTTTTTT. Encoded protein: CASSVSRGLRTEELFF.

This clonotype occurred many times. The rearrangement links TRBV10-3 to TRBJ2-5; TRBD2 agrees at 14 bases. The CDR3 contains 16 residues. V gave up 0 bases and J gave up 7 bases; unmatched junction bases: 4. CDR1 and CDR2 (germline): ENHRY, SYGVKD. The CDR3, as DNA: TGTGCCATCAGTGAGTCGACTAGCGGGGGGGCCGGGACCCAGTACTTC. Protein: CAISESTSGGAGTQYF.

This clonotype has a handful of counts. The rearrangement joins TRBV7-8 to TRBJ2-5; 8 positions agree with TRBD2. V lost 5 bases, J lost 5 bases, and 19 bases stayed unmatched. The CDR3 spans 18 residues. Per germline, CDR1 SGHVS and CDR2 FQNEAQ. CDR3 nucleotides: TGTGCCAGCAGCCAAGATTCGGGCGGGGGGCCTCCTGGGGAGACCCAGTACTTC. This translates into CASSQDSGGGPPGETQYF.

The chain joins TRBV24-1 to TRBJ2-2; D call uncertain. Germline V CDR1 and CDR2: KGHDR, SFDVKD. This CDR3 contains 13 residues. V was clipped by 6 bases and J by 6 bases, with 10 bases between them. The DNA for the CDR3 is TGTGCCACCAGTCCTTCGACTCCCGGGGAGCTGTTTTTT. Translated, it gives CATSPSTPGELFF.

The V gene is TRBV7-2, the J gene TRBJ1-3; 9 bases are shared with TRBD1. The CDR3 has 15 residues. In germline, CDR1 is SGHTA, CDR2 FQGNSA. The J segment lost 9 bases and the V segment lost 4 bases, leaving 10 bases of the junction unmatched. The CDR3 region has the DNA TGTGCCAGCAGCTGGGGACAGGGTGGCTCTTTCACCATATATTTT. Amino acid sequence: CASSWGQGGSFTIYF. Full variable domain (missing parts from reference TRBV7-2 and TRBJ1-3): GAGVSQSPSNKVTEKGKDVELRCDPISGHTALYWYRQSLGQGLEFLIYFQGNSAPDKSGLPSDRFSAERTGGSVSTLTIQRTQQEDSAVYLCASSWGQGGSFTIYFGEGSWLTVV.

This clonotype showed up many times. This chain connects TRBV5-1 to TRBJ1-1, with 7 bases matching TRBD1. CDR1 SGHRS and CDR2 YFSETQ come from the germline V gene. After removal of 6 bases from V and 1 base from J, the junction contained 3 bases not matched to a gene. This CDR3 is 13 amino acids long. Here the CDR3 reads CASKGQSNTEAFF. The CDR3 DNA is TGCGCCAGCAAGGGACAGTCGAACACTGAAGCTTTCTTT.